This TCR beta chain derives from a study of T cells in Graves' hyperthyroidism and ophthalmopathy. Uncontrolled infection, other autoimmune disease, pregnancy or lactation disqualified patients from enrolment. This clonotype was recorded many times. RNA transcripts were the template for amplifying TCR beta CDR3 regions. The HTBI primer set served for first-round RT-PCR of the TCR CDR3. TCRdb ran MiXCR on the multiplex PCR reads and lists one entry per CDR3 protein. The repertoire holds nearly 600,000 distinct CDR3 sequences, with roughly 13% as singletons. Specimen: blood. The TCR was taken from a woman aged 25 to 39 with Graves' hyperthyroidism that later progressed to Graves' ophthalmopathy.

This chain's CDR3 is CASSEPRYTDTQYF. The CDR3 DNA reads as TGTGCCAGCAGTGAACCAAGATACACAGATACGCAGTATTTT. This chain uses TRBV6-1 with TRBJ2-3; no definite D call. Germline-derived CDR1 and CDR2 are MNHNS and SASEGT. CDR3 length: 14 residues. The V gene lost 2 bases and the J gene lost 2 bases, with 8 bases spanning the gap.